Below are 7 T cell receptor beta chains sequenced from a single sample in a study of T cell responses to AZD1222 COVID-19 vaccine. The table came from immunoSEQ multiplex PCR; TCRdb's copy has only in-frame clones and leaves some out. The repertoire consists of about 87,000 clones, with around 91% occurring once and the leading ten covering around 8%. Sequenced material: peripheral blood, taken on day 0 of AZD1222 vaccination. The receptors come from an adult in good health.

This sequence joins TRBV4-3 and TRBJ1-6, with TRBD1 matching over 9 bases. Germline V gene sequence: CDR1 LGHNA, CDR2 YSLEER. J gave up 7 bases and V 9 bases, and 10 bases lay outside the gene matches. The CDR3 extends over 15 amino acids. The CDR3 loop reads CASRFRDRDNSPLHF. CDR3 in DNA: TGCGCCAGTCGTTTCCGGGACAGGGACAATTCACCCCTCCACTTT.

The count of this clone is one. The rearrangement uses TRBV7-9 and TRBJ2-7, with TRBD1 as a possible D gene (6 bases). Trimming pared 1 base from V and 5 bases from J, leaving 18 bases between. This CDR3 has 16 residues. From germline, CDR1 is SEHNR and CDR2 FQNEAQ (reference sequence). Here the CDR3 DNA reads TGTGCCAGCAGCTTAGGAAAAACAGGGTCTACGGACGAGCAGTACTTC. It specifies CASSLGKTGSTDEQYF.

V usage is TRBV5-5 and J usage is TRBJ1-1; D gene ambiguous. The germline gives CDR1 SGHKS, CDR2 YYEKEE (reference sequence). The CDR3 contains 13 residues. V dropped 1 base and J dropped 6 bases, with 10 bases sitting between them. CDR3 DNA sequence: TGTGCCAGCAGCTTGACAACCCCCCCTGAAGCTTTCTTT. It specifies CASSLTTPPEAFF.

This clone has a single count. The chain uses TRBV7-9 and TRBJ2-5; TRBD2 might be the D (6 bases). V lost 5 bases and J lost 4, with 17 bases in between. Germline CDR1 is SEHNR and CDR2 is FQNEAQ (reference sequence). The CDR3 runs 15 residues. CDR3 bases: TGTGCCAGCAGCCCCAGACTAGACTCGGGAGAGACCCAGTACTTC. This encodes CASSPRLDSGETQYF.

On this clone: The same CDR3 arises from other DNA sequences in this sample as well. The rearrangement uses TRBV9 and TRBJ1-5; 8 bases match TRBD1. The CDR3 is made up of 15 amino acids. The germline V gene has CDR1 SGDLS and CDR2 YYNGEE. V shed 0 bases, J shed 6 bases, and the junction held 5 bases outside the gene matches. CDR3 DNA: TGTGCCAGCAGCGTAGGGGGGACAGGCGGTCAGCCCCAGCATTTT. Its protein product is CASSVGGTGGQPQHF.

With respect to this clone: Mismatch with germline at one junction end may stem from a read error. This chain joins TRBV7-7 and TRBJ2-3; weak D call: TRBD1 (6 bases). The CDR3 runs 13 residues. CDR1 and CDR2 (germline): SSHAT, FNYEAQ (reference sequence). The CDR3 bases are TGTGCTAGCAGCAACGGACAGCCGAATACGCAGTATTTT. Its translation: CASSNGQPNTQYF. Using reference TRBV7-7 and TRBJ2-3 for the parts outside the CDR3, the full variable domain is GAGVSQSPRYKVTKRGQDVTLRCDPISSHATLYWYQQALGQGPEFLTYFNYEAQPDKSGLPSDRFSAERPEGSISTLTIQRTEQRDSAMYRCASSNGQPNTQYFGPGTRLTVL.

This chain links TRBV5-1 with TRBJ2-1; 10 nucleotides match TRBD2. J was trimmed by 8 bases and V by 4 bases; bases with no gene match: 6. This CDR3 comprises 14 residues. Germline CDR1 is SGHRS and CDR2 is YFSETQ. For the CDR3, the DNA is TGCGCCAGCAGCGTCTTAGCGGGGGGTCATGAGCAGTTCTTC. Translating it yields CASSVLAGGHEQFF.